Listed below are T cell receptor beta chains from one sample, sequenced in a study of blood T cell repertoires in COVID-19. TCRdb keeps only in-frame clones here, not all; method: immunoSEQ multiplex PCR. The sample lists approximately 120,000 clones; around four fifths were seen once. Sequences were obtained from peripheral blood. These receptors all come from a human donor in a cohort sampled during active COVID-19. CDR3s include the opening cysteine and the closing phenylalanine or tryptophan. The order of the fields is D gene, clone size, V gene, J gene, CDR3 protein, CDR3 DNA. A D gene is named only where the DNA matches it firmly. Clone size, where shown, is once, few, many, or a class for clones that have expanded.

-	-	TRBV5-1	TRBJ1-1	CASSLKQGTEAFF	TGCGCCAGCAGCTTAAAACAGGGAACTGAAGCTTTCTTT
TRBD2	-	TRBV3-1/TRBV3-2	TRBJ2-5	CASSQATSGPGETQYF	TGTGCCAGCAGCCAAGCCACTAGCGGGCCAGGAGAGACCCAGTACTTC
-	-	TRBV3-1/TRBV3-2	TRBJ1-5	CASSQPGSNQPQHF	TGTGCCAGCAGCCAACCCGGGAGTAATCAGCCCCAGCATTTT
-	-	TRBV7-3	TRBJ2-1	CASSPQGSSAYNEQFF	TGTGCCAGCAGCCCCCAGGGCAGTTCGGCATACAATGAGCAGTTCTTC
-	-	TRBV30	TRBJ2-7	CAWSPTVSYEQYF	TGTGCCTGGAGTCCGACAGTCTCCTACGAGCAGTACTTC
-	-	TRBV6-1	TRBJ1-1	CASSAAGTPNTEAFF	TGTGCCAGCAGTGCAGCCGGGACACCGAACACTGAAGCTTTCTTT
-	-	TRBV28	TRBJ2-5	CASSLWGGRETQYF	TGTGCCAGCAGTTTATGGGGAGGCCGAGAGACCCAGTACTTC
TRBD1	-	TRBV5-1	TRBJ1-1	CASSRTGQGLSTEAFF	TGCGCCAGCAGCCGGACGGGACAGGGGCTTTCCACTGAAGCTTTCTTT
TRBD2	-	TRBV19	TRBJ2-2	CASSIGAGGHTGELFF	TGTGCCAGTAGTATAGGAGCGGGGGGCCACACCGGGGAGCTGTTTTTT
-	-	TRBV7-9	TRBJ1-3	CASSLIGAYSSGNTIYF	TGTGCCAGCAGCTTAATAGGAGCTTACTCCTCTGGAAACACCATATATTTT
-	-	TRBV7-8	TRBJ1-3	CASSLGLKAGNTIYF	TGTGCCAGCAGCTTAGGACTCAAAGCCGGAAACACCATATATTTT
TRBD2	-	TRBV6-4	TRBJ2-1	CASGEAGGSYNEQFF	TGTGCCAGCGGTGAAGCGGGGGGCTCCTACAATGAGCAGTTCTTC
-	-	TRBV12-3/TRBV12-4	TRBJ1-1	CASSFFQRTEAFF	TGTGCCAGCAGTTTTTTCCAGCGCACTGAAGCTTTCTTT
TRBD2	-	TRBV7-7	TRBJ2-5	CASSLMPSGGQETQYF	TGTGCCAGCAGCTTAATGCCTAGCGGGGGGCAAGAGACCCAGTACTTC
-	-	TRBV5-1	TRBJ2-5	CASSLDAVGETQYF	TGCGCCAGCAGCTTGGACGCGGTGGGAGAGACCCAGTACTTC
TRBD1	-	TRBV5-4	TRBJ1-1	CASSLDRGTEAFF	TGTGCCAGCAGCCTGGACAGGGGCACTGAAGCTTTCTTT
TRBD2	-	TRBV4-2	TRBJ2-7	CASSQDLLAGAYEQYF	TGTGCCAGCAGCCAAGATCTTTTAGCGGGGGCCTACGAGCAGTACTTC
TRBD1	-	TRBV3-1/TRBV3-2	TRBJ1-3	CASSDSTGARSTIYF	TGTGCCAGCAGCGACAGTACAGGGGCTCGGAGCACCATATATTTT
TRBD1	once	TRBV7-9	TRBJ1-1	CASSFTMGQPTEAFF	TGTGCCAGCAGCTTTACTATGGGACAGCCCACTGAAGCTTTCTTT
-	-	TRBV25-1	TRBJ1-1	CASSRRGGAVNTEAFF	TGTGCCAGCTCCAGAAGGGGAGGGGCGGTGAACACTGAAGCTTTCTTT